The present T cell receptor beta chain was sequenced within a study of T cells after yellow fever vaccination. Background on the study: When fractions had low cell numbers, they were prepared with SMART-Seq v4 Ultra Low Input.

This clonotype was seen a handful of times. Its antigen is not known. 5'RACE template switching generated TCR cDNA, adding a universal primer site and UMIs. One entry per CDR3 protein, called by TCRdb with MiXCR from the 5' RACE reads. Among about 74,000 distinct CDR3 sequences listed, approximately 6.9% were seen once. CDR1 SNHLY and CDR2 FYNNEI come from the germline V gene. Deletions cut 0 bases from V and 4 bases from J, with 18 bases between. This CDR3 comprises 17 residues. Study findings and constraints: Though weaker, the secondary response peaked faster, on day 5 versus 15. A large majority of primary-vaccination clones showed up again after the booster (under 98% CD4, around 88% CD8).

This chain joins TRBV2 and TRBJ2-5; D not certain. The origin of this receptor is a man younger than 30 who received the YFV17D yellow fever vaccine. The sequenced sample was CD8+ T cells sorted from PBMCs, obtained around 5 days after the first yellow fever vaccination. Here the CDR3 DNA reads TGTGCCAGCAGTGAAGCTCAGATGGCCCTGGCTGGAGAGACCCAGTACTTC. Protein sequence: CASSEAQMALAGETQYF.